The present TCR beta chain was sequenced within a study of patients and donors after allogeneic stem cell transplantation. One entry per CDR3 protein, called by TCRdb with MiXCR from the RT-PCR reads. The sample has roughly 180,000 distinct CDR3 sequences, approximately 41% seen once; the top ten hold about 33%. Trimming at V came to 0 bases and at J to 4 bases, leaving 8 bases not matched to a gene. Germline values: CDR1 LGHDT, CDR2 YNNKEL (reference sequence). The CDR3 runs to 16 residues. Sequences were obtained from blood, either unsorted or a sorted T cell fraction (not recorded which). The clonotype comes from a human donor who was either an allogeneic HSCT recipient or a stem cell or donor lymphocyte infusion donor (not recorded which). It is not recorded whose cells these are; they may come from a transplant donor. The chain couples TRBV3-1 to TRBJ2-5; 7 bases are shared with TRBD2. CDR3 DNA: TGTGCCAGCAGCCAAGATCCAGGCGGGAGAGGAGAGACCCAGTACTTC. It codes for CASSQDPGGRGETQYF.